This T cell receptor beta chain derives from a study of T-cell memory formation after mild COVID-19. Overall study findings and caveats: Clones contracting day 15 to 85 were balanced CD4/CD8; later expanders leaned CD4+. Contracting CD4+ clones sat mainly in CM and EM; CD8+ in EMRA.

With constant-segment primers, 5'RACE yielded cDNA libraries of TCR alpha and TCR beta that carried sample barcodes and UMIs. From the 5' RACE reads, TCRdb called clonotypes with MiXCR, one entry per CDR3 protein. The profile shows 80,000 to 90,000 distinct CDR3 sequences, approximately 23% of them singletons. Germline assignment: CDR1 GTSNPN and CDR2 SVGIG (reference sequence). The CDR3 extends over 13 amino acids. V gave up 4 bases and J gave up 6 bases; unmatched junction bases: 5. This clonotype was counted only a few times. The antigen is not known. The chain uses TRBV30 and TRBJ1-2, with 10 bases matching TRBD1. The receptor comes from a man younger than 35 who had mild COVID-19 (a few samples of this study predate the infection). Cell type and time point are not known. Sequencing input: PBMCs or a T cell subset sorted from them (not recorded which). The CDR3 DNA sequence: TGTGCCTGGACGCCGGGGACAGGGGATGGCTACACCTTC. Translated: CAWTPGTGDGYTF.